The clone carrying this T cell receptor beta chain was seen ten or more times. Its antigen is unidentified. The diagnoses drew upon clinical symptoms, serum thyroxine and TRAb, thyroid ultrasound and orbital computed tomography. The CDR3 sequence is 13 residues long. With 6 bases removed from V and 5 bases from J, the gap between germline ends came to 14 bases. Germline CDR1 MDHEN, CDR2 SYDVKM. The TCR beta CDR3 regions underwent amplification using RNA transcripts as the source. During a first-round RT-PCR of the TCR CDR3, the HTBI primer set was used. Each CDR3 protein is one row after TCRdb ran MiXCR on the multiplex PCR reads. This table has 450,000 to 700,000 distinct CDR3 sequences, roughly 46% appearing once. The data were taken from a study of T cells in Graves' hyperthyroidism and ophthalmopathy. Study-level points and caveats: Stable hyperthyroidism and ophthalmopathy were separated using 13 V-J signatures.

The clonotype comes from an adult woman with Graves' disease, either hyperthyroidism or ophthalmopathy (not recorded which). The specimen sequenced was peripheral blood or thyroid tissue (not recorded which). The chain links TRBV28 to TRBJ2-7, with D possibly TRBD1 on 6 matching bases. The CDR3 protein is CASRYLGQNEQYF. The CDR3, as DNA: TGTGCCAGCAGGTACCTTGGACAGAACGAGCAGTACTTC.